This T cell receptor (beta chain) comes out of a study of blood T cell repertoires in COVID-19. Authors' processing steps: Reference gene primers were amplified, and this amplification served to estimate nucleated cell counts. The protocol was immunoSEQ multiplex PCR, while the TCRdb copy is restricted to in-frame clones and leaves out a portion. V and J calls and clone size are those listed in that table; D and trimming were worked out from the DNA. The sample lists about 180,000 clones; about nine tenths were seen once. Germline V gives CDR1 SGDLS, CDR2 YYNGEE. Trimming stripped 4 bases from V and 8 bases from J, with 20 bases between. There are 15 residues in the CDR3.

This sequence originates from a woman younger than 45 with acute or convalescent COVID-19. The chain carries TRBV9 and TRBJ2-3, with D perhaps matching TRBD2 (6 bases). Specimen: peripheral blood. The CDR3 coding sequence is TGTGCCAGCAGCCCACGACTAGAGCTCTCTTCTACGCAGTATTTT. It specifies CASSPRLELSSTQYF.